This TCR beta chain was observed in a study of regulatory T cells in long-lasting Graves disease. The V end lost 6 bases, the J end lost 8 bases, and 16 bases lay between the germline ends. The CDR3 loop spans 13 amino acids. The germline V gene encodes CDR1 SNHLY and CDR2 FYNNEI. Time point of the sample: newly diagnosed GD, antithyroid drugs for less than 3 months. PBMC RNA was the source of the TCR library. This clonotype showed up many times. Relying on iRepertoire HTBI primers and Arm-PCR of CDR3 regions, the team built TCR beta libraries. TCRdb re-analysed the multiplex PCR reads in MiXCR, keeping a single row per CDR3 protein. The profile covers 350,000 to 400,000 distinct CDR3 sequences, with roughly 16% appearing a single time and approximately 21% taken by the ten largest.

The clonotype originates from a female donor with Graves disease. The sample was peripheral blood mononuclear cells (PBMCs), taken at new diagnosis, from a patient treated with antithyroid drugs. The rearrangement links TRBV2 to TRBJ1-2; perhaps TRBD1 as D (6 bases). CDR3: CASRETMTGGYTF. CDR3 coding DNA: TGTGCCAGCAGGGAGACTATGACAGGCGGCTACACCTTC.